The subject of this entry is one TCR beta chain. Preparation of the TCRbeta library was carried out with unique molecular identifiers. MiXCR, applied by TCRdb to the PCR reads, yields one record per CDR3 protein. This table has about 540,000 distinct CDR3 sequences, 15% to 20% appearing once. The sample is drawn from a study of T-cell reconstitution after alpha-beta-depleted transplantation in children. The CDR3 loop spans 17 amino acids. Germline V CDR1 and CDR2: SQVTM, ANQGSEA. The V end lost 0 bases, the J end lost 0 bases, and 12 bases lay between the germline ends. Sequences were derived from PBMCs from the stem cell graft donor, sampled from the stem cell graft. This chain connects TRBV29-1 to TRBJ2-6; no reliable D call. The receptor's source is a human donor who donated a stem cell graft to a child with acute lymphoblastic leukemia. Written as DNA, the CDR3 is TGCAGCGTTGAAGATCGATCAGGCCGCTCTGGGGCCAACGTCCTGACTTTC. This translates into CSVEDRSGRSGANVLTF.